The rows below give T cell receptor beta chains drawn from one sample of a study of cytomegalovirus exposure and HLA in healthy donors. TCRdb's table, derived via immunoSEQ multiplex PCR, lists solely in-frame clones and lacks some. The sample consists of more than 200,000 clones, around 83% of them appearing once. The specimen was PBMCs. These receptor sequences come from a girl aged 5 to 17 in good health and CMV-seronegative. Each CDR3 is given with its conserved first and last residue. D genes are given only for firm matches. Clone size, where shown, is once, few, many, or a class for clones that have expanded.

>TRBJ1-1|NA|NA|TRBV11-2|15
CASSLEAGGRAEAFF
TGTGCCAGCAGCTTAGAAGCCGGCGGTCGGGCTGAAGCTTTCTTT
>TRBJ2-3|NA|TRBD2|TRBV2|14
CASRTSGGLVTQYF
TGTGCCAGCAGAACTAGCGGGGGGTTGGTGACGCAGTATTTT
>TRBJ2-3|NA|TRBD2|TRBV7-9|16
CASSLRSAGRTDTQYF
TGTGCCAGCAGCTTACGGTCAGCGGGAAGAACAGATACGCAGTATTTT
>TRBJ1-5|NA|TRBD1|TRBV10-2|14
CASSDVTGYQPQHF
TGCGCCAGCAGTGACGTGACAGGGTATCAGCCCCAGCATTTT
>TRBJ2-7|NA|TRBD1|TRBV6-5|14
CASRPGQGWNEQYF
TGTGCCAGCAGACCCGGACAGGGGTGGAACGAGCAGTACTTC
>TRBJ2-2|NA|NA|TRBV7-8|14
CASSLGASFQTVFF
TGTGCCAGCAGCTTAGGTGCCAGCTTCCAAACAGTGTTTTTT
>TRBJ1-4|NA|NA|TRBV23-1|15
CASSPRGTLNEKLFF
TGCGCCAGCAGCCCTAGGGGGACGCTTAATGAAAAACTGTTTTTT
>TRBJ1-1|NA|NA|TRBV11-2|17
CASSLDLSSSRNTEAFF
TGTGCCAGCAGCTTAGATCTTAGTAGTTCTAGGAACACTGAAGCTTTCTTT
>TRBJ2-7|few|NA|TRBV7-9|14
CASSLAGRSYEQYF
TGTGCCAGCAGCTTAGCCGGGAGAAGCTACGAGCAGTACTTC
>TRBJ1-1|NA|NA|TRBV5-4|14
CASSLYRDHTEAFF
TGTGCCAGCAGCTTATACAGGGACCACACTGAAGCTTTCTTT
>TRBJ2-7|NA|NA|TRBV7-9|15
CASSPPGAGANEQYF
TGTGCCAGCAGCCCCCCCGGGGCGGGGGCAAACGAGCAGTACTTC
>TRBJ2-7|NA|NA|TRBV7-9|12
CASSYRDTEQYF
TGTGCCAGCAGCTACCGGGACACGGAGCAGTACTTC
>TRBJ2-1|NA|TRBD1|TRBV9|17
CASSAQLTGGRDNEQFF
TGTGCCAGCAGCGCCCAATTAACAGGGGGGCGGGACAATGAGCAGTTCTTC
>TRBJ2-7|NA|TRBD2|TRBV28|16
CASSLGGGGSSYEQYF
TGTGCCAGCAGTTTAGGGGGAGGCGGGAGCTCCTACGAGCAGTACTTC
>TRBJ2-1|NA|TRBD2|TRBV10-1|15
CASSETRGVYNEQFF
TGCGCCAGCAGTGAGACGCGGGGGGTTTACAATGAGCAGTTCTTC
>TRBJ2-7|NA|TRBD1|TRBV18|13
CASSLGTVGEQYF
TGTGCCAGCTCACTGGGGACAGTCGGAGAGCAGTACTTC
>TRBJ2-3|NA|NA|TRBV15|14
CATSTDPLADTQYF
TGTGCCACCAGCACCGACCCATTAGCGGATACGCAGTATTTT
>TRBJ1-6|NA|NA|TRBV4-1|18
CASSQVLNSGGYNSPLHF
TGCGCCAGCAGCCAGGTCTTAAACTCAGGAGGTTATAATTCACCCCTCCACTTT
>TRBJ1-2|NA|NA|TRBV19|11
CASIGFYGYTF
TGTGCCAGTATTGGCTTCTATGGCTACACCTTC
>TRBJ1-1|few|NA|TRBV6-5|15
CASSIRRDRNTEAFF
TGTGCCAGCAGTATCCGACGCGACAGGAACACTGAAGCTTTCTTT
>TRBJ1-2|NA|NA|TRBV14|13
CASSLAGWNGYTF
TGTGCCAGCAGCCTGGCAGGCTGGAATGGCTACACCTTC
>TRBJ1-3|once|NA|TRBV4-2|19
CASSQGLGLSTTSGNTIYF
TGTGCCAGCAGCCAAGGCTTGGGCTTGAGTACCACCTCTGGAAACACCATATATTTT
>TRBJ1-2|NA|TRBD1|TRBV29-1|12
CSVDGTANGYTF
TGCAGCGTTGACGGGACAGCGAATGGCTACACCTTC
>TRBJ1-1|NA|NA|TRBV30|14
CAWRAPDSNTEAFF
TGTGCCTGGAGGGCCCCGGACAGTAACACTGAAGCTTTCTTT
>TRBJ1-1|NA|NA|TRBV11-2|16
CASSLVEGWGNTEAFF
TGTGCCAGCAGCTTAGTGGAGGGGTGGGGGAACACTGAAGCTTTCTTT
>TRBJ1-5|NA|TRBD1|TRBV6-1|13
CASKQGARQPQHF
TGTGCCAGCAAACAGGGGGCTCGGCAGCCCCAGCATTTT
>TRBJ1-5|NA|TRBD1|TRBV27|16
CASSPAGQGGNQPQHF
TGTGCCAGCAGTCCCGCCGGACAGGGAGGCAATCAGCCCCAGCATTTT
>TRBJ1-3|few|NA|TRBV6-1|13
CESRGFSGNTIYF
TGCGAGAGTCGGGGTTTCTCTGGAAACACCATATATTTT
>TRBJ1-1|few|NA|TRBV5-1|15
CASSWNDRLNTEAFF
TGCGCCAGCAGCTGGAACGACAGGCTGAACACTGAAGCTTTCTTT
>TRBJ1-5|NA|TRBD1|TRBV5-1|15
CASSLTGVGNQPQHF
TGCGCCAGCAGCTTGACAGGGGTTGGCAATCAGCCCCAGCATTTT
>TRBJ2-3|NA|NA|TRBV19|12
CASSIQTDTQYF
TGTGCCAGTAGTATTCAGACAGATACGCAGTATTTT
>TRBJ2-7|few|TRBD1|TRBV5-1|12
CASSGQGLGQYF
TGCGCCAGCAGCGGACAGGGCCTGGGGCAGTACTTC
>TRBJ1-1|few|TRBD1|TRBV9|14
CASSAEGQLTEAFF
TGTGCCAGCAGCGCAGAGGGACAGCTCACTGAAGCTTTCTTT
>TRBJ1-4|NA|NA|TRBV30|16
CAWSVWRAGPNEKLFF
TGTGCCTGGAGTGTATGGCGGGCAGGTCCAAATGAAAAACTGTTTTTT
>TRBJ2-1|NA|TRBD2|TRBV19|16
CASRGLGLAVQNEQFF
TGTGCCAGTAGGGGCTTGGGGCTAGCGGTTCAGAATGAGCAGTTCTTC
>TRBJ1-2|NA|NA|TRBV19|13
CASSITSDYGYTF
TGTGCCAGTAGTATAACCAGTGACTATGGCTACACCTTC
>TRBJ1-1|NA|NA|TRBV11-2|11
CASSSLGQAFF
TGTGCCAGCAGCTCACTGGGGCAAGCTTTCTTT
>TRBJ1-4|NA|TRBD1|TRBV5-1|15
CASSLEDRGGEKLFF
TGCGCCAGCAGCTTGGAGGACAGGGGAGGTGAAAAACTGTTTTTT
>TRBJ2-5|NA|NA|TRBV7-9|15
CASSLAEITGETQYF
TGTGCCAGCAGCCTCGCCGAGATAACGGGGGAGACCCAGTACTTC
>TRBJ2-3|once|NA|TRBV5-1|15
CASNPGQTSTDTQYF
TGCGCCAGCAATCCAGGCCAAACTAGCACAGATACGCAGTATTTT
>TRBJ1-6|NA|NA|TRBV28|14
CASSLHQNNSPLHF
TGTGCCAGCAGTTTACACCAGAATAATTCACCCCTCCACTTT
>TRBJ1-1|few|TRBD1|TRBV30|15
CAWTGTPTGGTEAFF
TGTGCCTGGACCGGTACCCCGACAGGGGGAACTGAAGCTTTCTTT
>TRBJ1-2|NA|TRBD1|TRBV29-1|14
CSERRDRVGYGYTF
TGCAGCGAACGACGGGACAGGGTGGGCTATGGCTACACCTTC
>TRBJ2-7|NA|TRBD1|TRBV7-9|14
CASSLVPDRFEQYF
TGTGCCAGCAGCTTAGTCCCGGACAGGTTCGAGCAGTACTTC
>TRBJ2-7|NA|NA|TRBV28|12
CASTRQGYEQYF
TGTGCCAGCACCCGGCAGGGCTACGAGCAGTACTTC
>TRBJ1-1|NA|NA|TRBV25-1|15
CASSEAGSPHAEAFF
TGTGCCAGCAGTGAGGCGGGGAGCCCCCACGCTGAAGCTTTCTTT
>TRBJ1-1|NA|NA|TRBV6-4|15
CASRGMAGWDTEAFF
TGTGCCAGCAGGGGTATGGCAGGGTGGGACACTGAAGCTTTCTTT
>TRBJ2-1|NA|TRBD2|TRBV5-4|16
CASSISGRGIYNEQFF
TGTGCCAGCAGCATTAGCGGGAGGGGAATCTACAATGAGCAGTTCTTC
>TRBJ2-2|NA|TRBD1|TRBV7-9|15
CASSGTGTATGELFF
TGTGCCAGCAGCGGGACCGGGACAGCCACCGGGGAGCTGTTTTTT